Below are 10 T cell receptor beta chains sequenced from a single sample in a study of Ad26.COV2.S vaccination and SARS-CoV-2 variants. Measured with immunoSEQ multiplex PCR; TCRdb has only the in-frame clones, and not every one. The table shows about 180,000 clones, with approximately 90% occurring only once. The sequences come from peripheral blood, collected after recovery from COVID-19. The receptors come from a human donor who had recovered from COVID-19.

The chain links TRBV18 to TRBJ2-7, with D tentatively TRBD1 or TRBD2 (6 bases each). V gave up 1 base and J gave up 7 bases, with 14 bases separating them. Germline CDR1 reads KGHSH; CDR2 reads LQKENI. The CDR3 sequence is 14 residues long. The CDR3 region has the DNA TGTGCCAGCTCACCACGGGACATGGCGGGGGAGCAGTACTTC. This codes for CASSPRDMAGEQYF.

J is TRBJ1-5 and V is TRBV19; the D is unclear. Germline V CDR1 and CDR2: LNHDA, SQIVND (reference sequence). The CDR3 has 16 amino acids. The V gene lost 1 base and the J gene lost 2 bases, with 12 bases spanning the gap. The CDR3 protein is CASSIGTGLRNQPQHF. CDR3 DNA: TGTGCCAGTAGTATAGGGACGGGATTACGCAATCAGCCCCAGCATTTT.

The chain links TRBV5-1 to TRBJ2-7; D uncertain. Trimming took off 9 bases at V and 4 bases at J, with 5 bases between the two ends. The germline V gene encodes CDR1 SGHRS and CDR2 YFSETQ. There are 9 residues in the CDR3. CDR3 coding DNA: TGCGCCACGAATTACGAGCAGTACTTC. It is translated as CATNYEQYF.

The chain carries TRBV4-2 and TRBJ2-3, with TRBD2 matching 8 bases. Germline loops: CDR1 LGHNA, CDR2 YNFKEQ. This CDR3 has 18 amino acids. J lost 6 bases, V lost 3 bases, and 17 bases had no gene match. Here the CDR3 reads CASSQVPDLAGGADTQYF. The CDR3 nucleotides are TGTGCCAGCAGCCAGGTACCCGACCTCGCGGGAGGAGCCGATACGCAGTATTTT.

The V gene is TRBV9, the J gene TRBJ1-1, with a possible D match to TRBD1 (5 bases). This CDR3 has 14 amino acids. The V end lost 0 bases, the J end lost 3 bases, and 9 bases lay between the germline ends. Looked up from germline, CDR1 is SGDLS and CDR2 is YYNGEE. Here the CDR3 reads CASSVGGSHTEAFF. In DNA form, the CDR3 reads TGTGCCAGCAGCGTAGGGGGCAGCCACACTGAAGCTTTCTTT.

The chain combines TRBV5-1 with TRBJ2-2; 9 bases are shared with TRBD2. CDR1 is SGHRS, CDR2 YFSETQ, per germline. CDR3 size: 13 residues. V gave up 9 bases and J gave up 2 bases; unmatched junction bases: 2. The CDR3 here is CATTSGNTGELFF. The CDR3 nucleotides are TGCGCCACGACTAGCGGTAACACCGGGGAGCTGTTTTTT.

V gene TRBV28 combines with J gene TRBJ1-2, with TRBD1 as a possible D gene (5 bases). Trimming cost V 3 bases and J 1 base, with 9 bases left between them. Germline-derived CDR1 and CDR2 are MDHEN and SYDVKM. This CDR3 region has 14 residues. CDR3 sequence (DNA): TGTGCCAGCAGTTTTCGGGGGTATAACTATGGCTACACCTTC. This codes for CASSFRGYNYGYTF.

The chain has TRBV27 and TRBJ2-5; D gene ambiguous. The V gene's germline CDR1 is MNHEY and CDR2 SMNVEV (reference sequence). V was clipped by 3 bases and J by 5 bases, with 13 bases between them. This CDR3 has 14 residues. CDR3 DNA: TGTGCCAGCAGTTTCATAGGGCTTGGGGAGACCCAGTACTTC. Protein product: CASSFIGLGETQYF.

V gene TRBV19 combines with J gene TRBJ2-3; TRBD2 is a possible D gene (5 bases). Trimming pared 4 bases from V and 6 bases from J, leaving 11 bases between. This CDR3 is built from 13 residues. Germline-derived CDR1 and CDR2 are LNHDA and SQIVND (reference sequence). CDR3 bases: TGTGCCAGTAGTACTAGCCGCGGCGATACGCAGTATTTT. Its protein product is CASSTSRGDTQYF.

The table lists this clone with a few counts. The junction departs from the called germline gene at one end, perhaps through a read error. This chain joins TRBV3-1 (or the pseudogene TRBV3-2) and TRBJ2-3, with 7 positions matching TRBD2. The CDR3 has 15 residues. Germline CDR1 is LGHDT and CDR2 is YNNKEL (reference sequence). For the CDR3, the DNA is TGTGCCAGCAGCCAAGGGACTAGGGGCCCAGAACCGAGGGATTTT. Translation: CASSQGTRGPEPRDF.